There are a few counts of the clone carrying this TCR beta chain. Using RNA transcripts, the TCR beta CDR3 regions were amplified. First-round RT-PCR used HTBI primers; second-round multiplex PCR followed. TCRdb redid the calling of the multiplex PCR reads with MiXCR, one entry per CDR3 protein. The sample holds hundreds of thousands of distinct CDR3 sequences, approximately 21% seen once. This record comes from a study of Graves' ophthalmopathy and Graves' hyperthyroidism. V lost 1 base, J lost 2 bases, and 14 bases lay in between. Germline V CDR1 and CDR2: DFQATT, SNEGSKA (reference sequence). The CDR3 is made up of 15 amino acids.

The receptor was isolated from a woman in her late teens or twenties with stable Graves' hyperthyroidism. What was sequenced was peripheral blood. V and J are TRBV20-1 and TRBJ1-2; D might be TRBD1 (5 bases). This CDR3 reads CSARGEGTANYGYTF. The CDR3 coding sequence is TGCAGTGCTAGAGGAGAGGGGACCGCCAACTATGGCTACACCTTC.